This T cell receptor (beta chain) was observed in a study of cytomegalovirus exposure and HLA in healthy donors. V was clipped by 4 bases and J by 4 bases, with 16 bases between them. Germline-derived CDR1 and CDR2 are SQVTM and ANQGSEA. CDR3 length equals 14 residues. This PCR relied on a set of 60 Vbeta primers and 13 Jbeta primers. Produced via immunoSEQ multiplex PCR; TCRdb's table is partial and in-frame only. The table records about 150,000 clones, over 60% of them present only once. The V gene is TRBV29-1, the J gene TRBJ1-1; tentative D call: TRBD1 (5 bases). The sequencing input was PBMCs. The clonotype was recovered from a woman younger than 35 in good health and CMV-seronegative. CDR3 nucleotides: TGCAGCGTTGGGTCAGGGATCCGACCCACTGAAGCTTTCTTT. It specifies CSVGSGIRPTEAFF.